Below, 5 T cell receptor beta chains from the same sample are listed, as sequenced in a study of vaccination effects on CD4 cells after COVID-19 (dated by TCRdb to between 2021 and 2024). Library construction relied on the immunoSEQ multiplex PCR assay. The table was pulled from immuneACCESS by TCRdb, which kept in-frame rearrangements only. Such tables lose some clones; where checked, under half of the loss comes from unresolved V genes, and the rest has no known cause. This sample gives tens of thousands of clones in total; more than 75% of them show up just once. Around 5.5% of the sample rests with the top ten. No cognate antigen is known for these TCRs. In the ViraFEST assay, PBMC were stimulated with viral peptide pools, and antigen-specific CD4+ T cell clonotypes were then identified by expansion using TCR sequencing. After 10 to 11 days of culture, CD4+ T cells were isolated with the EasySep CD4+ T cell isolation kit. Convalescent patients had PCR-confirmed SARS-CoV-2 infection between March and December 2020, before Alpha, Beta and Delta variants emerged in the United States.

The specimen comprised CD4+ T cells from PBMCs cultured with HIV peptides, sampled before COVID-19 vaccination. In light of the paper, this sample's cell subset or site label describes: HIV-1 Nef peptide pool negative control/reference culture. The receptor set was obtained from a human donor who had a prior SARS-CoV-2 infection.

The chain joins TRBV11-2 to TRBJ1-1, with D possibly TRBD1 on 5 matching bases. Germline V lookup: CDR1 SGHAT, CDR2 FQNNGV. The CDR3 has 11 amino acids. The ends were cut back, 4 bases at V and 10 bases at J, with 10 bases in the middle. CDR3 nucleotide sequence: TGTGCCAGCAGCTCCGCCAGGGTAGCTTTCTTT. Encoded protein: CASSSARVAFF.

V usage is TRBV11-3 and J usage is TRBJ2-7, with TRBD2 matching 10 bases. V was pared by 5 bases and J by 2 bases, with 9 bases of the junction left unmatched. Germline V CDR1 and CDR2: SGHNT, YENEEA. The CDR3 is 16 residues long. The CDR3 DNA follows: TGTGCCAGCAGCGCCCGACTAGCGGGTGTGCCCTACGAGCAGTACTTC. As protein: CASSARLAGVPYEQYF.

The chain uses TRBV3-1 (or the pseudogene TRBV3-2) and TRBJ1-2; D not resolved. CDR3 length: 12 amino acids. Germline values: CDR1 LGHDT, CDR2 YNNKEL (reference sequence). The V end was cut by 1 base, the J end by 8 bases, with 8 bases between. Here the CDR3 DNA reads TGTGCCAGCAGCCAAGCTGGGAGCGGCTACACCTTC. Amino acid sequence: CASSQAGSGYTF.

The chain is built from TRBV5-4 and TRBJ1-1; D gene uncertain. CDR1 and CDR2 from the germline V gene are SGHNT and YYREEE (reference sequence). V was clipped by 0 bases and J by 0 bases, with 9 bases between them. This CDR3 has 15 residues. DNA for the CDR3: TGTGCCAGCAGCTTGGACAGCGGGATGAACACTGAAGCTTTCTTT. Translating it yields CASSLDSGMNTEAFF.

This clone was recorded a few times. The chain uses TRBV4-2 and TRBJ1-1; 10 nucleotides agree with TRBD1. The germline gives CDR1 LGHNA, CDR2 YNFKEQ. With V trimmed by 2 bases and J by 6 bases, 12 bases remained unmatched. The CDR3 has 17 residues. The CDR3 DNA reads TGTGCCAGCAGCCAAATTCGGGGGACAGGGGCTGGGGCTGAAGCTTTCTTT. The encoded protein is CASSQIRGTGAGAEAFF.